This T cell receptor (beta chain) stems from a study of blood T cell repertoires in COVID-19 (TCRdb year 2020). Background for the entire study: Samples covering the acute and convalescent phases of COVID-19 were provided by collaborators in the United States, Italy and Spain. The prospective study material was composed of cDNA or gDNA derived from T cells, B-cell-depleted T cells, or PBMCs. The dataset comprised deeply sampled blood TCRbeta repertoires from subjects exposed to, actively infected with, or recovered from COVID-19. A freely available public database, intended as a resource for researchers studying the immune response to SARS-CoV-2, is where the repertoires were released. The samples were drawn from the first 160 participants of the ongoing ImmuneRACE study and from over a thousand subjects provided by 6 global collaborators. Nearly every sample came with metadata listing a de-identified subject ID, COVID-19 status, age in years and sex. Where available, HLA class I and class II types were taken from metadata supplied by the sample provider and were not determined by assay-based typing. Points the paper makes about the study in general: How much clinical and demographic metadata was included differed by source and by participant, and the metadata was provided uncurated.

The collaborating institutions used their own protocols to collect whole blood in K2EDTA tubes. For TCRbeta analysis, collaborators shipped samples as frozen whole blood, isolated PBMCs, or DNA extracted from either of those sample types. About this clone: Its antigen is unknown. The record has no base qualities; no much larger clone is one base away.

TCRbeta CDR3 regions were amplified from genomic DNA using the immunoSEQ Assay, a bias-controlled multiplex PCR. On the authors' methods: Nucleated cell counts per sample were estimated from amplification of reference gene primers within the assay. Sequence reads were collapsed and filtered to measure the absolute abundance of every unique TCRbeta CDR3 rearrangement. For each sample, productive Simpson clonality was calculated as the square root of Simpson's diversity index across productive rearrangements. TCRdb's version of the immuneACCESS table is confined to in-frame rearrangements and falls short of the full clone set. An unresolved V gene accounts for under half of the shortfall where checked; the remainder is of unknown origin. V and J calls and clone size follow that table, whereas D and trimming were derived from the DNA. This sample holds fewer than 45,000 clones; approximately 91% were observed only once. The top ten hold 5% to 6% of the sample.

The germline V gene (reference sequence) supplies CDR1 SGHNT and CDR2 YYREEE. Inclusive of the bounding cysteine and phenylalanine, the CDR3 is 15 residues long. CDR3 DNA is the only sequence kept; it has 45 bases, read in frame from the first base. After removal of 3 bases from V and 7 bases from J, the junction retains 5 bases not matched to a gene. Sequenced: peripheral blood. The V gene is TRBV5-4 and the J gene is TRBJ1-6; the central 9 bases match TRBD1. This TCR derives from a human donor in a cohort sampled during active COVID-19. The CDR3 has the sequence CASSSPTGGNSPLHF. The sequenced DNA is TGTGCCAGCAGCTCGCCGACAGGGGGAAATTCACCCCTCCACTTT.